What follows are 31 T cell receptor beta chains derived from one specimen sequenced in a study of T cells in Graves' hyperthyroidism and ophthalmopathy. RNA transcripts gave rise to amplified TCR beta CDR3 regions. The HTBI primer set was used in a first-round RT-PCR of the TCR CDR3. One entry per CDR3 protein results from TCRdb running MiXCR on the multiplex PCR reads. This table holds roughly 200,000 distinct CDR3 sequences, about 17% found once. The sequenced sample was blood. Source of these receptors: a man aged 40-49 years with Graves' hyperthyroidism.

This clonotype was picked up a small number of times. The V gene is TRBV4-3, the J gene TRBJ1-2; 9 positions agree with TRBD1. The CDR3 length is 15 residues. The V segment lost 1 base and the J segment 8 bases; nucleotides outside the gene matches: 8. Per germline, CDR1 LGHNA and CDR2 YSLEER. The CDR3 nucleotides read TGCGCCAGCAGCCAAGCCTTACAGGGGGCAGGAGGCTACACCTTC. Translating gives CASSQALQGAGGYTF.

This clonotype has ten or more counts. The chain employs TRBV7-3 and TRBJ1-3; weak D call: TRBD1 (6 bases). V lost 4 bases, J lost 4 bases, and 8 bases lay in between. There are 13 residues in the CDR3. Germline V CDR1 and CDR2: SGHTA, FQGTGA. CDR3 residues: CASSSGQGNTIYF. CDR3 sequence (DNA): TGTGCCAGCAGCTCTGGACAGGGAAACACCATATATTTT.

This clonotype was seen at least ten times. The chain joins TRBV30 to TRBJ1-2, with a tentative D call TRBD1 (6 bases). Trimming shortened V by 0 bases and J by 4 bases, and 9 bases separated the two germline ends. CDR1 is GTSNPN, CDR2 SVGIG, per germline (reference sequence). CDR3 size: 13 residues. CDR3 loop: CAWSVGRGYGYTF. CDR3 bases: TGTGCCTGGAGTGTAGGCAGGGGCTATGGCTACACCTTC.

This clonotype was counted only a few times. V and J are TRBV12-3 or TRBV12-4 and TRBJ1-6; D gene uncertain. The CDR3 is 14 amino acids. Trimming cost V 9 bases and J 8 bases, with 17 bases left between them. The CDR3 DNA is TGTGCCAGTTCCGCAGGAGGGTTGGATTCACCCCTCCACTTT. Translated, it gives CASSAGGLDSPLHF.

This clonotype was seen ten or more times. The rearrangement joins TRBV28 to TRBJ2-1, with 8 bases aligning to TRBD2. The germline gives CDR1 MDHEN, CDR2 SYDVKM. With 6 bases clipped from V and 4 bases from J, the junction kept 2 bases outside the gene matches. The CDR3 is 13 residues long. This CDR3 is CASRASGYNEQFF. CDR3 nucleotide sequence: TGTGCCAGCAGGGCTAGCGGGTACAATGAGCAGTTCTTC.

This clonotype came up many times. This chain joins TRBV20-1 and TRBJ1-1; D uncertain. The CDR3 runs 14 residues. V lost 0 bases and J lost 3, with 11 bases in between. Germline loops: CDR1 DFQATT, CDR2 SNEGSKA (reference sequence). CDR3 sequence reads: CSARDYPWDTEAFF. In DNA form, the CDR3 reads TGCAGTGCTAGAGATTACCCTTGGGACACTGAAGCTTTCTTT.

This clonotype was picked up a small number of times. The chain has TRBV12-3 or TRBV12-4 and TRBJ2-4; 9 bases fit TRBD1. This CDR3 contains 14 residues. The trim removed 10 bases at V and 7 bases at J, leaving 11 bases unmatched. The CDR3 is CANLTAGTGNIQYF. The CDR3 bases are TGTGCCAACCTAACTGCCGGGACAGGGAACATTCAGTACTTC.

There are many counts of this clonotype. The gene calls are TRBV30 and TRBJ2-5; tentative D call: TRBD1 (6 bases). This CDR3 has 14 residues. CDR1 is GTSNPN, CDR2 SVGIG, per germline (reference sequence). Trimming pared 3 bases from V and 5 bases from J, leaving 16 bases between. The chain's CDR3 is CAWRQQGFSETQYF. In DNA, the CDR3 is TGTGCCTGGAGACAACAGGGATTTTCGGAGACCCAGTACTTC.

This chain uses TRBV12-3 or TRBV12-4 with TRBJ2-7; a weak D match, TRBD1 (6 bases). With 4 bases removed from V and 6 bases from J, the gap between germline ends came to 10 bases. The CDR3 covers 12 residues. The chain's CDR3 is CASSYRVGEQYF. DNA of the CDR3: TGTGCCAGCAGTTACAGGGTTGGCGAGCAGTACTTC.

This clonotype was counted at least ten times. The chain employs TRBV28 and TRBJ1-2; TRBD1 agrees at 7 bases. Germline assignment: CDR1 MDHEN and CDR2 SYDVKM. The V and J ends lost 5 bases and 3 bases, in that order; junction bases with no gene match: 6. The CDR3 extends over 14 amino acids. CDR3 loop: CASSLSRGYYGYTF. CDR3 sequence (DNA): TGTGCCAGCAGTCTCTCCAGGGGGTACTATGGCTACACCTTC.

This clonotype was seen repeatedly, ten times or more. This chain uses TRBV7-8 with TRBJ2-7; either TRBD1 or TRBD2 may fit D (6 bases each). The germline gives CDR1 SGHVS, CDR2 FQNEAQ. The CDR3 covers 15 residues. V was shortened by 2 bases and J by 4 bases, with 15 bases between the two germline ends. The CDR3 spells CASSLSTGAGYEQYF. CDR3 nucleotides: TGTGCCAGCAGCTTAAGTACGGGGGCTGGGTACGAGCAGTACTTC.

This clonotype has more than one count but fewer than ten. This chain uses TRBV25-1 with TRBJ2-6; D remains unclear. This CDR3 spans 16 amino acids. Trimming stripped 8 bases from V and 0 bases from J, with 14 bases between. Germline V lookup: CDR1 MGHDK, CDR2 SYGVNS. The CDR3 loop is CASRSDGTSGANVLTF. In DNA form, the CDR3 reads TGTGCCAGCCGGTCAGACGGAACCTCTGGGGCCAACGTCCTGACTTTC.

This clonotype was seen at least ten times. The chain joins TRBV15 to TRBJ2-5; D not certain. V was shortened by 7 bases and J by 5 bases, with 11 bases between the two germline ends. Germline CDR1 reads LNHNV; CDR2 reads YYDKDF (reference sequence). The CDR3 runs to 12 residues. For the CDR3, the DNA is TGTGCCACCACTAGGGATTGGGAGACCCAGTACTTC. This encodes CATTRDWETQYF.

This clonotype was recorded at least ten times. The chain has TRBV2 and TRBJ1-2, with D unresolved. The CDR3 has 14 amino acids. The V and J ends lost 0 bases and 8 bases respectively, with 13 bases between them. Germline-derived CDR1 and CDR2 are SNHLY and FYNNEI. The CDR3 nucleotides are TGTGCCAGCAGTGAAGCCGGAGCGTCCGGCGGCTACACCTTC. Amino acids: CASSEAGASGGYTF.

This clonotype was seen many times. This rearrangement joins TRBV5-1 to TRBJ2-2; TRBD1 agrees at 11 bases. The CDR3 is 16 residues long. V lost 2 bases to trimming and J lost 6 bases; unmatched junction nucleotides: 6. The germline V gene encodes CDR1 SGHRS and CDR2 YFSETQ. The CDR3 spells CASSFSGTGGPGELFF. The CDR3 region has the DNA TGCGCCAGCAGCTTCTCCGGGACAGGGGGGCCCGGGGAGCTGTTTTTT.

This clonotype was found a few times. The rearrangement uses TRBV27 and TRBJ2-3, with TRBD1 matching 11 bases. Germline V lookup: CDR1 MNHEY, CDR2 SMNVEV (reference sequence). The CDR3 is 16 amino acids. The ends lost 6 bases at V and 1 base at J; junction bases unmatched: 6. CDR3: CASSPGQGAGTDTQYF. The DNA of the CDR3 is TGTGCCAGCAGCCCAGGACAGGGGGCTGGCACAGATACGCAGTATTTT.

A note on this clonotype: At one of its ends the junction is not consistent with the germline gene, which may arise from a read error. CDR3 sequence: CSAREMLTVSYGQYF. CDR3 sequence (DNA): TGCAGTGCTAGAGAGATGTTAACCGTCTCCTACGGGCAGTACTTC. The V call is TRBV20-1, the J call TRBJ2-7; D is unresolved. This CDR3 contains 15 residues. In germline, CDR1 is DFQATT, CDR2 SNEGSKA (reference sequence).

Ten or more counts support this clonotype. This chain connects TRBV5-1 to TRBJ2-7; a possible D gene is TRBD1 (7 bases). Trimming shortened V by 4 bases and J by 4 bases, and 18 bases separated the two germline ends. Germline assignment: CDR1 SGHRS and CDR2 YFSETQ. The CDR3 spans 15 residues. CDR3 amino acids: CASSGGDSLRYEQYF. The CDR3, as DNA: TGCGCCAGCAGCGGAGGGGACAGTTTGAGGTACGAGCAGTACTTC.

The chain carries TRBV6-1 and TRBJ1-5; 9 bases map to TRBD1. Trimming cost V 11 bases and J 5 bases; bases outside gene matches: 7. The CDR3 length is 13 residues. Per the germline V gene, CDR1 is MNHNS and CDR2 is SASEGT. The CDR3 region is CAARGQGHQPQHF. CDR3 nucleotides: TGTGCCGCAAGGGGACAGGGCCATCAGCCCCAGCATTTT.

This clonotype was seen many times. The chain recombines TRBV7-8 with TRBJ1-4; 7 positions agree with TRBD1. The CDR3 runs 16 residues. CDR1 is SGHVS and CDR2 is FQNEAQ in the germline V gene. With V trimmed by 1 base and J by 4 bases, 6 bases remained unmatched. The CDR3 coding sequence is TGTGCCAGCAGCTTAGAACGGACAGGAGTTAATGAAAAACTGTTTTTT. Its protein is CASSLERTGVNEKLFF.

The table lists this clonotype with a few counts. V and J are TRBV10-3 and TRBJ2-3, with TRBD2 matching 9 bases. V was clipped by 0 bases and J by 6 bases; unmatched bases: 10. The germline V gene has CDR1 ENHRY and CDR2 SYGVKD. This CDR3 comprises 17 residues. The CDR3 reads CAISESNRGGAMDTQYF. The CDR3 region has the DNA TGTGCCATCAGTGAGTCGAACCGCGGGGGGGCGATGGATACGCAGTATTTT.

V usage is TRBV20-1 and J usage is TRBJ2-5; 11 bases are a match to TRBD1. The CDR3 is 16 amino acids. Germline lookup yields CDR1 DFQATT and CDR2 SNEGSKA (reference sequence). Germline trimming cut 1 base from V and 2 bases from J; bases unmatched to any gene: 6. CDR3: CSARAYRDRGQETQYF. CDR3 coding DNA: TGCAGTGCTAGAGCCTACCGGGACAGGGGGCAAGAGACCCAGTACTTC.

Ten or more counts support this clonotype. The J gene is TRBJ2-5, the V gene TRBV30; 10 nucleotides match TRBD2. The CDR3 has 16 residues. Germline CDR1 is GTSNPN and CDR2 is SVGIG (reference sequence). After removal of 5 bases from V and 4 bases from J, the junction contained 13 bases not matched to a gene. Here the CDR3 reads CAWGNPTSGAAETQYF. The CDR3 DNA is TGTGCCTGGGGTAACCCCACTAGCGGGGCGGCAGAGACCCAGTACTTC.

This clonotype occurred a few times. Since the CDR3 does not end with the conserved phenylalanine or tryptophan, this likely comes from a read error. The chain links TRBV20-1 to TRBJ2-5; 8 bases are shared with TRBD2. There are 15 residues in the CDR3. V was clipped by 7 bases and J by 5 bases; unmatched bases: 15. Looked up from germline, CDR1 is DFQATT and CDR2 is SNEGSKA (reference sequence). The CDR3 nucleotides read TGCAGTGGGAAAACGGGACTAGGAATTTCCGAGACCCAGTACCTC. It is translated as CSGKTGLGISETQYL.

This clonotype was detected ten times or more. In DNA form, the CDR3 reads TGTGCCAGCAGTGCGCTGGCAGGAGCTAACTATGGCTACACCTTC. Encoded protein: CASSALAGANYGYTF. V usage is TRBV2 and J usage is TRBJ1-2; no firm D call. Germline values: CDR1 SNHLY, CDR2 FYNNEI. The CDR3 has 15 residues. The germline V and J ends were trimmed by 4 bases and 0 bases, with 12 bases remaining between them.

The chain recombines TRBV20-1 with TRBJ2-1, with 8 bases aligning to TRBD2. V lost 4 bases, J lost 1 base, and 15 bases stayed unmatched. CDR1 and CDR2 from the germline V gene are DFQATT and SNEGSKA (reference sequence). The CDR3 runs 18 residues. CDR3 nucleotide sequence: TGCAGTGCTAACGGGGGGGCGTTCTCTAAAGGGTCCTACAATGAGCAGTTCTTC. Its protein is CSANGGAFSKGSYNEQFF.

This clonotype was seen repeatedly, ten times or more. V is TRBV11-1 and J is TRBJ2-1; perhaps TRBD1 as D (5 bases). V was trimmed by 5 bases and J by 8 bases, leaving 13 bases between them. The CDR3 spans 13 residues. CDR1 and CDR2 (germline): SGHAT, FQDESV (reference sequence). The CDR3 sequence is CASSPGHSDEQFF. The CDR3, as DNA: TGTGCCAGCAGCCCCGGACATTCCGATGAGCAGTTCTTC. Combining the CDR3 with reference TRBV11-1 and TRBJ2-1 gives the whole variable domain EAEVAQSPRYKITEKSQAVAFWCDPISGHATLYWYRQILGQGPELLVQFQDESVVDDSQLPKDRFSAERLKGVDSTLKIQPAELGDSAMYLCASSPGHSDEQFFGPGTRLTVL.

This clonotype was counted many times. The J gene is TRBJ2-5, the V gene TRBV10-3; D gene uncertain. Germline-derived CDR1 and CDR2 are ENHRY and SYGVKD. Trimming removed 3 bases from V and 4 bases from J, with 12 bases in between. This CDR3 comprises 14 residues. CDR3 DNA: TGTGCCATCAGTGACGCCCCCTGGGGAGAGACCCAGTACTTC. Amino acid sequence: CAISDAPWGETQYF.

There are many counts of this clonotype. This rearrangement joins TRBV2 to TRBJ2-2, with TRBD1 matching 9 bases. J was trimmed by 4 bases and V by 7 bases; bases with no gene match: 7. CDR1 SNHLY and CDR2 FYNNEI come from the germline V gene. The CDR3 is 15 residues long. The CDR3, as DNA: TGTGCCAGCAAACCGGGACAGGGCATCACCGGGGAGCTGTTTTTT. This sequence encodes CASKPGQGITGELFF.

This clonotype was recorded a few times. V is TRBV20-1 and J is TRBJ2-7; 7 nucleotides match TRBD2. Germline CDR1 and CDR2: DFQATT and SNEGSKA (reference sequence). V dropped 1 base and J dropped 5; count of bases not matched to a gene: 17. The CDR3 totals 17 residues. CDR3 amino acids: CSARGLGTTQRYNEQYF. The CDR3 coding sequence is TGCAGTGCTAGAGGGTTGGGGACTACTCAACGGTACAACGAGCAGTACTTC.

This clonotype has a count of ten or more. CDR3 in amino acids: CASSFRGRFEKLFF. The CDR3 DNA reads as TGTGCCAGCAGTTTCCGGGGGCGGTTTGAAAAACTGTTTTTT. V gene TRBV27 combines with J gene TRBJ1-4, with D possibly being TRBD1 (6 bases). Germline lookup yields CDR1 MNHEY and CDR2 SMNVEV (reference sequence). Trimming removed 3 bases from V and 7 bases from J, with 12 bases in between. The CDR3 covers 14 residues.